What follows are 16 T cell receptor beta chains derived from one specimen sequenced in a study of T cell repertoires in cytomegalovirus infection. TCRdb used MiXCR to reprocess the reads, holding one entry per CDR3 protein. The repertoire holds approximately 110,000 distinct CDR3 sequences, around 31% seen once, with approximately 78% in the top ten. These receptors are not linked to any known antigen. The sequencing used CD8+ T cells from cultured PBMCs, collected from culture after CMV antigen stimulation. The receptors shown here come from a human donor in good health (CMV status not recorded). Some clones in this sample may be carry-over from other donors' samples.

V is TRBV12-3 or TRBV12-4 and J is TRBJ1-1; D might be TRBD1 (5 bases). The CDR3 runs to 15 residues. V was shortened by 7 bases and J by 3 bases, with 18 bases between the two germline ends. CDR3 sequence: CASTPRNLGDTEAFF. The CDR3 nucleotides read TGTGCCAGCACCCCGCGTAACCTAGGGGACACTGAAGCTTTCTTT.

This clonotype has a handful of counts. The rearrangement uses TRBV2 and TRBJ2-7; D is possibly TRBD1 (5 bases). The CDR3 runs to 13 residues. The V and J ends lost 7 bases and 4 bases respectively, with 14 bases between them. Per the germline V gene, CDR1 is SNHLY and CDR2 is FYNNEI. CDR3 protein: CASTGDRDYEQYF. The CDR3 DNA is TGTGCCAGCACCGGAGACAGAGATTACGAGCAGTACTTC.

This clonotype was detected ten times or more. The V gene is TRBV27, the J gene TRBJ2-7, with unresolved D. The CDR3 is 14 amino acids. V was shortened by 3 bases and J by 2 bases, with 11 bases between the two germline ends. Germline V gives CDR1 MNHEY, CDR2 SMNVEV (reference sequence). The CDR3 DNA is TGTGCCAGCAGTTTGGCAGGCCTGACCTACGAGCAGTACTTC. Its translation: CASSLAGLTYEQYF.

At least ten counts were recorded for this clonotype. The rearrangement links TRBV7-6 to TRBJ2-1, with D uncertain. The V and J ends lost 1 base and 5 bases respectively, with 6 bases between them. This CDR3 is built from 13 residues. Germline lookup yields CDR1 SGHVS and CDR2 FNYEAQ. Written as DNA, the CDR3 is TGTGCCAGCAGCTTAGGTCTGGACAATGAGCAGTTCTTC. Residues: CASSLGLDNEQFF.

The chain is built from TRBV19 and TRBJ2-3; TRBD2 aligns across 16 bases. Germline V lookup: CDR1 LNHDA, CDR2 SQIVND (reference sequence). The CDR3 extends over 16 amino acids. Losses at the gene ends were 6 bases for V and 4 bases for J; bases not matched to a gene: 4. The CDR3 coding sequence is TGTGCCAGTAGATCCGGGACTAGCGGGGGGGCAGATACGCAGTATTTT. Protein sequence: CASRSGTSGGADTQYF.

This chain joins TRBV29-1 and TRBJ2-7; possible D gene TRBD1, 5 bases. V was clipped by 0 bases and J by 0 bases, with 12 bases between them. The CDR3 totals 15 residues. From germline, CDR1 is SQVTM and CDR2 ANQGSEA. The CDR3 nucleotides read TGCAGCGTTGAAGATCCTAGACAGAGCTCCTACGAGCAGTACTTC. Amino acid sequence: CSVEDPRQSSYEQYF.

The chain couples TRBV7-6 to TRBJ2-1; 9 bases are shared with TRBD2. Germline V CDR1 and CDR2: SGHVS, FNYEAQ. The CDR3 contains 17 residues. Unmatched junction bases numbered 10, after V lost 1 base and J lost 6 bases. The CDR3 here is CASSLGSKAGGINEQFF. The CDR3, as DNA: TGTGCCAGCAGCTTAGGGAGCAAGGCGGGGGGGATCAATGAGCAGTTCTTC. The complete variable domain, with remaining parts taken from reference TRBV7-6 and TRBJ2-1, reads GAGVSQSPRYKVTKRGQDVALRCDPISGHVSLYWYRQALGQGPEFLTYFNYEAQQDKSGLPNDRFSAERPEGSISTLTIQRTEQRDSAMYRCASSLGSKAGGINEQFFGPGTRLTVL.

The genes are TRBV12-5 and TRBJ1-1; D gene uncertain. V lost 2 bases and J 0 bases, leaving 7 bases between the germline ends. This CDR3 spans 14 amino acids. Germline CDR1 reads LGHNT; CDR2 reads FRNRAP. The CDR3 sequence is CASGLTELNTEAFF. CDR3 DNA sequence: TGTGCTAGTGGTTTGACAGAGCTGAACACTGAAGCTTTCTTT.

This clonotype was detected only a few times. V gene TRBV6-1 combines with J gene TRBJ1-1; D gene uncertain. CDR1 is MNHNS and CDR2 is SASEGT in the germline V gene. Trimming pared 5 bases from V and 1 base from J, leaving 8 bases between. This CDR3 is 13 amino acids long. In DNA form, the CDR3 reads TGTGCCAGCAGTCCTGTTCAGAACACTGAAGCTTTCTTT. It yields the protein CASSPVQNTEAFF.

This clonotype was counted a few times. The CDR3 sequence: CASGTLPTDTQYF. The CDR3, as DNA: TGTGCCAGCGGCACCCTACCTACAGATACGCAGTATTTT. The chain joins TRBV6-1 to TRBJ2-3; D remains ambiguous. Deletions cut 8 bases from V and 3 bases from J, with 12 bases between. This CDR3 comprises 13 residues. From germline, CDR1 is MNHNS and CDR2 SASEGT.

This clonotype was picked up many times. CDR3 DNA: TGTGCCTTACTCAACCGCGGGGGTGAGCAGTTCTTC. Protein: CALLNRGGEQFF. The rearrangement uses TRBV12-3 or TRBV12-4 and TRBJ2-1, with TRBD2 identical over 7 bases. This CDR3 is built from 12 residues. With 11 bases clipped from V and 9 bases from J, the junction kept 10 bases outside the gene matches.

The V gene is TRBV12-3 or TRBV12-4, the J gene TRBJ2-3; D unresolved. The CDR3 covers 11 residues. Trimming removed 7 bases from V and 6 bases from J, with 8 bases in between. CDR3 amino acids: CASTAGDTQYF. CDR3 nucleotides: TGTGCCAGCACCGCCGGGGATACGCAGTATTTT.

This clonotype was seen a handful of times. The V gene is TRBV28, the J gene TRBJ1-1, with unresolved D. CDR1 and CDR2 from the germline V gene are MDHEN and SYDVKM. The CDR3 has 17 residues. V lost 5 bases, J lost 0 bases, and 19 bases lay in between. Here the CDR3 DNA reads TGTGCCAGCAGTAGACTTAGTCAGACCCTCATGAACACTGAAGCTTTCTTT. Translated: CASSRLSQTLMNTEAFF. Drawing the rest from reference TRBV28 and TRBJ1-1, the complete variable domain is DVKVTQSSRYLVKRTGEKVFLECVQDMDHENMFWYRQDPGLGLRLIYFSYDVKMKEKGDIPEGYSVSREKKERFSLILESASTNQTSMYLCASSRLSQTLMNTEAFFGQGTRLTVV.

The CDR3 nucleotides read TGTGCCAGCAGTCCCCGGACAGGGGCAAATTCACCCCTCCACTTT. Encoded protein: CASSPRTGANSPLHF. The chain employs TRBV12-3 or TRBV12-4 and TRBJ1-6, with 9 bases that match TRBD1. J lost 7 bases, V lost 5 bases, and 6 bases had no gene match. The CDR3 consists of 15 residues.

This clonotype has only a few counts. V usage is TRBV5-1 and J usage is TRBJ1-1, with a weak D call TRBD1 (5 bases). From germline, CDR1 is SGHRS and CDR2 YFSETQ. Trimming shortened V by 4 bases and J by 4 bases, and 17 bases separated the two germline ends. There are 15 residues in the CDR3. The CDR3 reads CASSPPQGRSTEAFF. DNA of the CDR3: TGCGCCAGCAGCCCGCCCCAGGGAAGGAGCACTGAAGCTTTCTTT.

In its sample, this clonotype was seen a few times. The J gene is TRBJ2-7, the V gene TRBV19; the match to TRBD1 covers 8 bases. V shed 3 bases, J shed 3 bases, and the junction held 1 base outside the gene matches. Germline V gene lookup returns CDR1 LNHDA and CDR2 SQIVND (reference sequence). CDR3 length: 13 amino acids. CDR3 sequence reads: CASSITGGYEQYF. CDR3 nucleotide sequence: TGTGCCAGTAGTATCACAGGGGGCTACGAGCAGTACTTC.